What follows is one T cell receptor (beta chain) and its context. What it binds is unknown. These data belong to a study of cytomegalovirus exposure and HLA in healthy donors. Study conclusions and caveats: HLA-A and HLA-B allele assignments for most subjects were reportedly predicted accurately using TCR beta sequences.

This CDR3 comprises 15 residues. The V and J ends lost 8 bases and 4 bases, in that order; junction bases with no gene match: 5. Germline-derived CDR1 and CDR2 are SNHLY and FYNNEI. Primers: 60 Vbeta forward and 13 Jbeta reverse. Profiled with immunoSEQ multiplex PCR; TCRdb holds only in-frame clones, not every one. The sample consists of about 200,000 clones, roughly 85% of them appearing once. Sequencing was done on a sample of PBMCs. This chain connects TRBV2 to TRBJ2-6, with TRBD1 identical over 10 bases. The TCR comes from a woman aged 25 to 39 in good health and CMV-seropositive. CDR3 nucleotide sequence: TGTGCCAGCGGGACAGGGGTGTCCGGGGCCAACGTCCTGACTTTC. Amino acid sequence: CASGTGVSGANVLTF. Supplemented by reference TRBV2 and TRBJ2-6, the full variable domain reads EPEVTQTPSHQVTQMGQEVILRCVPISNHLYFYWYRQILGQKVEFLVSFYNNEISEKSEIFDDQFSVERPDGSNFTLKIRSTKLEDSAMYFCASGTGVSGANVLTFGAGSRLTVL.